This TCR beta chain was recorded in a study of a mutant IDH1 vaccine in newly diagnosed glioma. Study-level background: The study gave patients eight vaccinations in weeks 1, 3, 5, 7, 11, 15, 19, 23. With temozolomide cycles, or 4-6 weeks after radiotherapy alone, vaccination was started.

Described time point: week 11, during vaccination. Vaccinated patients received 300 ug of mutant IDH1 20-mer peptide per dose, with topical imiquimod. There were new WHO grade 3 or 4 astrocytomas in the donors, and these were IDH1-mutant and ATRX-lost. V was clipped by 3 bases and J by 2 bases; unmatched bases: 6. This CDR3 has 17 amino acids. CDR1 MDHEN and CDR2 SYDVKM come from the germline V gene. TCRdb's copy holds only in-frame clones and misses some; the assay was immunoSEQ multiplex PCR. This sample has 110,000 or so clones, with almost 90% found just once. On this clone itself: Its antigen is not known.

This TCR derives from a woman between 45 and 60 years old with glioma. The sequencing used PBMCs, collected from a glioma patient whose treatment included an IDH1 peptide vaccine. The chain has TRBV28 and TRBJ2-7; TRBD2 matches 14 bases. CDR3 nucleotide sequence: TGTGCCAGCAGTTTTGGGACTAGCGGGAGTCCCACCTACGAGCAGTACTTC. Translated: CASSFGTSGSPTYEQYF.